Listed here are 30 T cell receptor beta chains from one sample, sequenced in a study of blood T cells in healthy people across ages. Then a second PCR, running about 6 to 11 cycles, was carried out with a sample-barcoded 5' primer and a J-beta primer mix. Each CDR3 protein gets one entry after TCRdb re-called the 5' RACE reads with MiXCR. Of roughly 1.5 million distinct CDR3 sequences in the sample, about 45% were seen once. The sample consisted of blood. These receptors all stem from a woman aged 18-30 years in good health.

This clonotype was seen many times. The gene calls are TRBV4-3 and TRBJ1-2; 8 positions match TRBD1. V dropped 4 bases and J dropped 8; count of bases not matched to a gene: 3. Germline V lookup: CDR1 LGHNA, CDR2 YSLEER. The CDR3 sequence is 12 residues long. The CDR3 DNA is TGCGCCAGCAGCCTACAGGGGGGCGGCTACACCTTC. It encodes CASSLQGGGYTF.

This clonotype was seen a handful of times. The rearrangement joins TRBV4-1 to TRBJ2-2; 9 nucleotides line up with TRBD1. V gave up 1 base and J gave up 5 bases; unmatched junction bases: 17. Germline V gene data show CDR1 as MGHRA and CDR2 as YSYEKL. This CDR3 region has 20 residues. The CDR3 nucleotides read TGCGCCAGCAGCCAAGCCTCCCCGGGGACAGGGAGTCTGGAGACCGGGGAGCTGTTTTTT. It encodes CASSQASPGTGSLETGELFF.

As for this clonotype: A much larger clone lies one base from this, so it may be a read error. The rearrangement uses TRBV9 and TRBJ1-2; the match to TRBD1 covers 11 bases. The CDR3 extends over 13 amino acids. Germline CDR1 reads SGDLS; CDR2 reads YYNGEE. This chain's CDR3 is CASSRDRGIGHTF. The CDR3 bases are TGTGCCAGCAGCAGGGACAGGGGGATTGGCCACACCTTC.

This clonotype was seen only once. The chain combines TRBV12-3 or TRBV12-4 with TRBJ1-1, with D unclear. The CDR3 loop spans 14 amino acids. V was shortened by 6 bases and J by 3 bases, with 14 bases between the two germline ends. DNA for the CDR3: TGTGCCAGCAGCCCCGGATGGATGGACACTGAAGCTTTCTTT. This sequence encodes CASSPGWMDTEAFF.

This rearrangement joins TRBV2 to TRBJ2-3; 8 bases are a match to TRBD2. This CDR3 contains 14 residues. Germline CDR1 and CDR2: SNHLY and FYNNEI. Germline trimming cut 7 bases from V and 4 bases from J; bases unmatched to any gene: 7. CDR3 protein: CASNTGGRPDTQYF. CDR3 in DNA: TGTGCCAGCAATACGGGAGGGCGCCCAGATACGCAGTATTTT.

V usage is TRBV10-3 and J usage is TRBJ1-5; 8 bases line up with TRBD1. Trimming removed 4 bases from V and 3 bases from J; junction bases left unmatched: 5. Germline assignment: CDR1 ENHRY and CDR2 SYGVKD. This CDR3 contains 15 residues. The CDR3 is CAISVSDRDNQPQHF. Written as DNA, the CDR3 is TGTGCCATCAGTGTCTCGGACAGGGACAATCAGCCCCAGCATTTT.

V and J are TRBV9 and TRBJ2-1; unclear D gene. V shed 0 bases and J shed 5 bases, with 15 bases lying between them. This CDR3 is built from 16 residues. Germline V lookup: CDR1 SGDLS, CDR2 YYNGEE. The CDR3 nucleotides are TGTGCCAGCAGCGTAGAAGGTCCCATAGGGCACAATGAGCAGTTCTTC. The encoded protein is CASSVEGPIGHNEQFF.

The chain couples TRBV5-1 to TRBJ1-1; 8 bases align to TRBD1. This CDR3 has 16 residues. Germline-derived CDR1 and CDR2 are SGHRS and YFSETQ. The V gene end was trimmed by 2 bases and the J gene end by 5 bases; junction bases not matched to a gene: 11. Written as DNA, the CDR3 is TGCGCCAGCAGCTTTTGTTCAGGGGGCTCGGGTACTGAAGCTTTCTTT. Its translation is CASSFCSGGSGTEAFF.

This clonotype was detected only a few times. This chain uses TRBV5-8 with TRBJ2-7; possibly TRBD2 for D (5 bases). Per germline, CDR1 SGHTS and CDR2 YDEGEE. This CDR3 spans 13 amino acids. Trimming stripped 2 bases from V and 6 bases from J, with 12 bases between. The CDR3 here is CASSLGRNGEQYF. The CDR3 DNA reads TGTGCCAGCAGCTTAGGGAGAAACGGCGAGCAGTACTTC.

This clonotype was detected a few times. V usage is TRBV7-3 and J usage is TRBJ2-1; 11 nucleotides match TRBD2. CDR1 and CDR2 (germline): SGHTA, FQGTGA. There are 19 residues in the CDR3. The trim removed 2 bases at V and 4 bases at J, leaving 13 bases unmatched. The CDR3 DNA follows: TGTGCCAGCAGCTTATTAAGGCTAGCGGGAGGAAGGGAGTACAATGAGCAGTTCTTC. Translation gives CASSLLRLAGGREYNEQFF.

This clonotype was detected a few times. V is TRBV12-3 or TRBV12-4 and J is TRBJ1-1; 9 bases are a match to TRBD1. The CDR3 has 15 residues. J was trimmed by 4 bases and V by 5 bases; bases with no gene match: 8. CDR3 residues: CASSHRGRGGTEAFF. The CDR3, as DNA: TGTGCCAGCAGTCACAGGGGGCGAGGCGGCACTGAAGCTTTCTTT.

The table lists this clonotype with a few counts. The chain links TRBV19 to TRBJ1-5, with D unresolved. The CDR3 runs 13 residues. Germline CDR1 reads LNHDA; CDR2 reads SQIVND (reference sequence). The ends were cut back, 4 bases at V and 7 bases at J, with 11 bases in the middle. CDR3 in DNA: TGTGCCAGTAGTACCTACAGTTCCCAGCCCCAGCATTTT. Protein: CASSTYSSQPQHF.

In its sample, this clonotype was seen a few times. CDR3 sequence reads: CASSLSPLSYEQYF. CDR3 DNA: TGTGCCAGCAGTTTGTCCCCACTATCCTACGAGCAGTACTTC. The chain joins TRBV28 to TRBJ2-7, with D uncertain. This CDR3 spans 14 amino acids. V was shortened by 3 bases and J by 1 base, with 10 bases between the two germline ends. Germline lookup yields CDR1 MDHEN and CDR2 SYDVKM.

The chain has TRBV5-1 and TRBJ2-3; D is perhaps TRBD2 (5 bases). This CDR3 comprises 15 residues. Germline V gene lookup returns CDR1 SGHRS and CDR2 YFSETQ. Deletions cut 0 bases from V and 5 bases from J, with 13 bases between. CDR3 nucleotide sequence: TGCGCCAGCAGCTTGGCGGGTAGGGAGATAGATACGCAGTATTTT. Translation: CASSLAGREIDTQYF.

The chain uses TRBV28 and TRBJ2-1; the match to TRBD2 covers 7 bases. The V and J ends lost 3 bases and 8 bases, in that order; junction bases with no gene match: 10. The CDR3 has 15 amino acids. Germline CDR1 is MDHEN and CDR2 is SYDVKM. CDR3 nucleotides: TGTGCCAGCAGTTTTGGCAGGTCGAGCGGGGATGAGCAGTTCTTC. Protein product: CASSFGRSSGDEQFF.

This clonotype was observed a handful of times. This chain uses TRBV6-5 with TRBJ2-3, with 7 bases fitting TRBD2. This CDR3 spans 15 amino acids. The J segment lost 2 bases and the V segment lost 6 bases, leaving 8 bases of the junction unmatched. Per the germline V gene, CDR1 is MNHEY and CDR2 is SVGAGI. The CDR3 bases are TGTGCCAGCAGCCACCCGGGGGGAGACACAGATACGCAGTATTTT. Amino acid sequence: CASSHPGGDTDTQYF.

In this sample, this clonotype turned up a few times. The chain recombines TRBV20-1 with TRBJ2-1; D uncertain. Deletions cut 3 bases from V and 6 bases from J, with 12 bases between. The CDR3 has 13 residues. From germline, CDR1 is DFQATT and CDR2 SNEGSKA (reference sequence). CDR3 protein: CSASPPASNEQFF. CDR3 coding DNA: TGCAGTGCTAGCCCCCCGGCTAGCAATGAGCAGTTCTTC.

This sequence joins TRBV2 and TRBJ2-7; the D gene is possibly TRBD2 (6 bases). The CDR3 is 15 amino acids. Between the trimmed V and J ends, which lost 6 bases and 5 bases, there was a span of 20 bases. Germline CDR1 and CDR2: SNHLY and FYNNEI. CDR3 region: CASSPGGPLGNEQYF. CDR3 sequence (DNA): TGTGCCAGCAGCCCCGGGGGACCGCTTGGAAACGAGCAGTACTTC.

This clonotype has a handful of counts. The genes are TRBV7-2 and TRBJ1-5; D gene unclear. CDR1 SGHTA and CDR2 FQGNSA come from the germline V gene. This CDR3 spans 13 amino acids. The V end was cut by 3 bases, the J end by 5 bases, with 8 bases between. This chain's CDR3 is CASSLRMDQPQHF. The CDR3 DNA follows: TGTGCCAGCAGCTTGAGGATGGATCAGCCCCAGCATTTT.

The rearrangement uses TRBV4-3 and TRBJ2-1; a possible D gene is TRBD2 (6 bases). The germline V gene has CDR1 LGHNA and CDR2 YSLEER. The ends were cut back, 2 bases at V and 0 bases at J, with 17 bases in the middle. There are 18 residues in the CDR3. This CDR3 reads CASSQLGGRRGSYNEQFF. CDR3 bases: TGCGCCAGCAGCCAATTGGGGGGTCGGCGGGGCTCCTACAATGAGCAGTTCTTC.

The chain recombines TRBV28 with TRBJ1-5; D call uncertain. The CDR3 has 15 residues. Germline V CDR1 and CDR2: MDHEN, SYDVKM. The V end was cut by 2 bases, the J end by 1 base, with 9 bases between. The CDR3 protein is CASSLRPASNQPQHF. In DNA, the CDR3 is TGTGCCAGCAGTTTAAGGCCAGCCAGCAATCAGCCCCAGCATTTT.

The chain joins TRBV12-3 or TRBV12-4 to TRBJ2-5; possible D gene TRBD1, 6 bases. V was trimmed by 6 bases and J by 1 base, leaving 12 bases between them. CDR3 length equals 14 residues. The CDR3 reads CASSQTGSQETQYF. CDR3 in DNA: TGTGCCAGCAGCCAAACAGGGAGCCAAGAGACCCAGTACTTC.

The chain combines TRBV29-1 with TRBJ2-1, with 9 bases identical to TRBD2. The V gene end was trimmed by 5 bases and the J gene end by 4 bases; junction bases not matched to a gene: 9. Looked up from germline, CDR1 is SQVTM and CDR2 is ANQGSEA. The CDR3 is 15 residues long. The CDR3 is CSVSKSGGSYNEQFF. The DNA for the CDR3 is TGCAGCGTTTCTAAAAGCGGGGGGTCTTACAATGAGCAGTTCTTC.

This clonotype was counted a few times. This chain connects TRBV6-2 or TRBV6-3 to TRBJ2-5; 13 bases match TRBD2. Germline assignment: CDR1 MNHEY and CDR2 SVGEGT. The CDR3 length is 18 residues. V shed 2 bases, J shed 1 base, and the junction held 7 bases outside the gene matches. CDR3 bases: TGTGCCAGCAGTTACCCTACTAGCGGGAGGGCGACCCAAGAGACCCAGTACTTC. Translated, it gives CASSYPTSGRATQETQYF.

The V and J genes are TRBV6-2 or TRBV6-3 and TRBJ2-4; no reliable D call. The length of the CDR3 is 15 residues. V shed 1 base and J shed 13 bases, with 20 bases lying between them. CDR1 and CDR2 (germline): MNHEY, SVGEGT. The CDR3 nucleotides are TGTGCCAGCAGTTACTTGGCAATGATGTCTTACGGGCAGTACTTC. It is translated as CASSYLAMMSYGQYF.

The V and J genes are TRBV12-3 or TRBV12-4 and TRBJ1-5; D may be TRBD1 (5 bases). The CDR3 has 15 residues. V was cut by 4 bases and J by 1 base, with 11 bases left in between. This chain's CDR3 is CASSSGSFSNQPQHF. The DNA of the CDR3 is TGTGCCAGCAGTTCAGGGAGTTTCAGCAATCAGCCCCAGCATTTT.

This clonotype was seen only a few times. This rearrangement joins TRBV7-6 to TRBJ2-6; D unresolved. V lost 5 bases to trimming and J lost 1 base, with 15 bases between them. The CDR3 runs to 17 residues. Looked up from germline, CDR1 is SGHVS and CDR2 is FNYEAQ. In DNA, the CDR3 is TGTGCCAGCAGCCCAACCTGGCGCCCTTCTGGGGCCAACGTCCTGACTTTC. Protein: CASSPTWRPSGANVLTF.

This clonotype has more than one count but fewer than ten. The gene calls are TRBV7-3 and TRBJ2-7; a possible D gene is TRBD2 (6 bases). CDR1 and CDR2 (germline): SGHTA, FQGTGA. The CDR3 length is 16 residues. The V end lost 6 bases, the J end lost 2 bases, and 20 bases lay between the germline ends. CDR3 amino acids: CASSDPLWRDPYEQYF. The DNA for the CDR3 is TGTGCCAGCAGTGACCCATTGTGGCGGGACCCCTACGAGCAGTACTTC. Complete variable domain (other parts from reference TRBV7-3 and TRBJ2-7): GAGVSQTPSNKVTEKGKYVELRCDPISGHTALYWYRQSLGQGPEFLIYFQGTGAADDSGLPNDRFFAVRPEGSVSTLKIQRTERGDSAVYLCASSDPLWRDPYEQYFGPGTRLTVT.

The V call is TRBV3-1, the J call TRBJ1-2; unclear D gene. Germline values: CDR1 LGHDT, CDR2 YNNKEL (reference sequence). V was clipped by 3 bases and J by 1 base, with 12 bases between them. This CDR3 is 15 amino acids long. The CDR3 spells CASSQQRKRNYGYTF. CDR3 bases: TGTGCCAGCAGCCAGCAAAGGAAACGTAACTATGGCTACACCTTC.

This clonotype was found once. This may come from a read error, since a much larger clone is one base off. The chain couples TRBV4-3 to TRBJ2-7; 11 bases line up with TRBD1. The CDR3 runs to 16 residues. CDR1 and CDR2 from the germline V gene are LGHNA and YSLEER. CDR3 DNA: TGCGCCAGCGGCCAAGCCTCCGGGACAGGGGGCTACGAGCAGTACTTC. Protein product: CASGQASGTGGYEQYF.